A single sample gave rise to the 9 T cell receptor beta chains below, sequenced in a study of cytomegalovirus exposure and HLA in healthy donors. Both 60 Vbeta primers and 13 Jbeta primers went into the PCR. This table comes from immunoSEQ multiplex PCR, and its TCRdb copy is limited to in-frame clones, with some not included. The table has approximately 150,000 clones, 82% seen once. Sequenced material: PBMCs. These receptors originate from a man between 50 and 59 years old in good health and CMV-seropositive.

This clone appeared once. This rearrangement joins TRBV10-3 to TRBJ2-2; the match to TRBD1 covers 10 bases. The CDR3 has 18 residues. From germline, CDR1 is ENHRY and CDR2 SYGVKD. With 5 bases clipped from V and 1 base from J, the junction kept 10 bases outside the gene matches. The CDR3 DNA reads TGTGCCATCAGTCCGGGACAGGGGCTAATCCTGAACACCGGGGAGCTGTTTTTT. Translated, it gives CAISPGQGLILNTGELFF.

V usage is TRBV5-5 and J usage is TRBJ2-5, with no clear D. Germline CDR1 is SGHKS and CDR2 is YYEKEE (reference sequence). Trimming stripped 1 base from V and 3 bases from J, with 7 bases between. The CDR3 totals 13 residues. The DNA for the CDR3 is TGTGCCAGCAGCTTGTCCGGTAAAGAGACCCAGTACTTC. Its translation is CASSLSGKETQYF. The full variable domain, with the rest looked up from reference TRBV5-5 and TRBJ2-5, is DAGVTQSPTHLIKTRGQQVTLRCSPISGHKSVSWYQQVLGQGPQFIFQYYEKEERGRGNFPDRFSARQFPNYSSELNVNALLLGDSALYLCASSLSGKETQYFGPGTRLLVL.

The chain combines TRBV7-9 with TRBJ2-1; the match to TRBD2 covers 14 bases. This CDR3 contains 15 residues. With 5 bases clipped from V and 7 bases from J, the junction kept 4 bases outside the gene matches. Germline lookup yields CDR1 SEHNR and CDR2 FQNEAQ (reference sequence). CDR3 residues: CASSRTSGRRNEQFF. CDR3 coding DNA: TGTGCCAGCAGCAGGACTAGCGGGAGGAGGAATGAGCAGTTCTTC.

V usage is TRBV5-1 and J usage is TRBJ2-7, with 7 bases fitting TRBD2. This CDR3 has 14 amino acids. In germline, CDR1 is SGHRS, CDR2 YFSETQ. V was pared by 4 bases and J by 2 bases, with 6 bases of the junction left unmatched. The CDR3 DNA is TGCGCCAGCAGCACCCAGGGAGGGGCCTACGAGCAGTACTTC. It encodes CASSTQGGAYEQYF.

The chain is built from TRBV7-6 and TRBJ1-4, with D perhaps TRBD1 (5 bases). Germline V gives CDR1 SGHVS, CDR2 FNYEAQ. The V end lost 5 bases, the J end lost 3 bases, and 13 bases lay between the germline ends. The CDR3 contains 15 residues. CDR3 coding DNA: TGTGCCAGCAGCCACCCTAAAGGGGCTAATGAAAAACTGTTTTTT. Its protein product is CASSHPKGANEKLFF.

The chain couples TRBV2 to TRBJ1-1; D ambiguous. The CDR3 is 15 residues long. The V gene lost 2 bases and the J gene lost 4 bases, with 14 bases spanning the gap. CDR1 and CDR2 (germline): SNHLY, FYNNEI. This CDR3 is CASSESGTRSTEAFF. The CDR3 nucleotides read TGTGCCAGCAGTGAATCCGGAACCAGGTCCACTGAAGCTTTCTTT.

The rearrangement uses TRBV9 and TRBJ2-1; D is perhaps TRBD1 (5 bases). V lost 2 bases and J lost 4, with 13 bases in between. This CDR3 comprises 15 residues. CDR1 is SGDLS, CDR2 YYNGEE, per germline. The CDR3 sequence: CASSVAPDRYNEQFF. Here the CDR3 DNA reads TGTGCCAGCAGCGTGGCCCCCGACAGATACAATGAGCAGTTCTTC.

The chain carries TRBV20-1 and TRBJ2-1; D call uncertain. The CDR3 sequence is 11 residues long. Germline CDR1 and CDR2: DFQATT and SNEGSKA (reference sequence). The CDR3 DNA is TGCAGCGCCCCCCTCGGGAATGAGCAGTTCTTC. As protein: CSAPLGNEQFF.

This rearrangement joins TRBV10-3 to TRBJ1-1, with 8 bases fitting TRBD1. Germline V gives CDR1 ENHRY, CDR2 SYGVKD. There are 14 residues in the CDR3. Trimming cost V 9 bases and J 8 bases; bases outside gene matches: 14. The chain's CDR3 is CAIGGEVRDREAFF. Here the CDR3 DNA reads TGTGCCATAGGGGGGGAAGTAAGGGACAGGGAAGCTTTCTTT.